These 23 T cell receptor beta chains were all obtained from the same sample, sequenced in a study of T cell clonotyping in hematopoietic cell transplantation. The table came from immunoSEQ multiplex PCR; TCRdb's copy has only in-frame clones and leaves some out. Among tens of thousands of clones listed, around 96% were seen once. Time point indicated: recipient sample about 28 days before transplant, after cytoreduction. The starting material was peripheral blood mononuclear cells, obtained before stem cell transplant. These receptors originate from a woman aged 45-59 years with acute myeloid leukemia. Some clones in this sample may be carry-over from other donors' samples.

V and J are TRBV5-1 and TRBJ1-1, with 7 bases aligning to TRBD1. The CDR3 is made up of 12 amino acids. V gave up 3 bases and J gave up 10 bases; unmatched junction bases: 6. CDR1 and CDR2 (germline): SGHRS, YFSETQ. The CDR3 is CASSSEGGAAFF. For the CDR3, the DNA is TGCGCCAGCAGCTCGGAAGGGGGCGCAGCTTTCTTT.

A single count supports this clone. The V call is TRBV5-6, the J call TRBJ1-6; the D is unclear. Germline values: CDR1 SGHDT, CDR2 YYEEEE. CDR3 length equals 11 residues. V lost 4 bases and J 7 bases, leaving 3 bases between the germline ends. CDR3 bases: TGTGCCAGCAGCCGGAATTCACCCCTCCACTTT. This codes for CASSRNSPLHF.

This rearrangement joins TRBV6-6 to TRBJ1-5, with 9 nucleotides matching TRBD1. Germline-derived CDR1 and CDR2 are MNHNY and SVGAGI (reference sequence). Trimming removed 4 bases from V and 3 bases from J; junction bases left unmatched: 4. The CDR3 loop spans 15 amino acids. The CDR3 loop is CASSFRDRVNQPQHF. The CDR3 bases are TGTGCCAGCAGTTTCCGGGACAGGGTCAATCAGCCCCAGCATTTT.

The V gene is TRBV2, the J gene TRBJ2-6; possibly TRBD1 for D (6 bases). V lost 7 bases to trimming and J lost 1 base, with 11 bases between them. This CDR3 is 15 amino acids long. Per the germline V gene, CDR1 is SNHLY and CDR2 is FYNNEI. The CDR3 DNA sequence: TGTGCCAGCACCAATACAGGGTCTGGGGCCAACGTCCTGACTTTC. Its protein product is CASTNTGSGANVLTF.

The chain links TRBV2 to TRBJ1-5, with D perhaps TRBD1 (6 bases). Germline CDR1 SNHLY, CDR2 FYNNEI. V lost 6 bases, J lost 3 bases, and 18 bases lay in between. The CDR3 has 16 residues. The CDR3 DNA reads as TGTGCCAGCAGGGCGACCGTACAGGGCGCCAATCAGCCCCAGCATTTT. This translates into CASRATVQGANQPQHF.

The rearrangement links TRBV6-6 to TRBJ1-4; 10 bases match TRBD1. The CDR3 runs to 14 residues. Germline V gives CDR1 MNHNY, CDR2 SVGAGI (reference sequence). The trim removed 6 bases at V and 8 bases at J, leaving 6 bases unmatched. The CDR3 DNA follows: TGTGCCAGCAGGCAGGACAGGGGGGAAGAAAAACTGTTTTTT. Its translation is CASRQDRGEEKLFF.

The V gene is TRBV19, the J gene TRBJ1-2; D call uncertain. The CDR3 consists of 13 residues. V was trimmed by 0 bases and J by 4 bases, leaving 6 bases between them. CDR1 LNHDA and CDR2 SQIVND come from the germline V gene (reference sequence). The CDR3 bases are TGTGCCAGTAGTATAGAAGCGGGCTATGGCTACACCTTC. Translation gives CASSIEAGYGYTF.

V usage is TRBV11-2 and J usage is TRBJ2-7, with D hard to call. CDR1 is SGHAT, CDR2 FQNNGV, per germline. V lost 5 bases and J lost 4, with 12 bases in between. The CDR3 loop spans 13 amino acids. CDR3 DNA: TGTGCCAGCAGCCTGGGGTCAAATTACGAGCAGTACTTC. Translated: CASSLGSNYEQYF.

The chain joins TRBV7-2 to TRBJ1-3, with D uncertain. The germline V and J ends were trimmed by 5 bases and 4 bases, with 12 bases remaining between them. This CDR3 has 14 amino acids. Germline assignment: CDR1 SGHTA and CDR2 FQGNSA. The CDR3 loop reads CASSARHEGNTIYF. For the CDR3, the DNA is TGTGCCAGCAGCGCAAGACATGAGGGAAACACCATATATTTT.

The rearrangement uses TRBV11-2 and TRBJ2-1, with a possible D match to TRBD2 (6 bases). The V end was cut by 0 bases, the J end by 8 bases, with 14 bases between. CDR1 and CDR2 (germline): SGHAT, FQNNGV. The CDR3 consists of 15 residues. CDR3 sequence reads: CASSLERREMDEQFF. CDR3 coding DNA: TGTGCCAGCAGCTTAGAAAGACGGGAGATGGATGAGCAGTTCTTC.

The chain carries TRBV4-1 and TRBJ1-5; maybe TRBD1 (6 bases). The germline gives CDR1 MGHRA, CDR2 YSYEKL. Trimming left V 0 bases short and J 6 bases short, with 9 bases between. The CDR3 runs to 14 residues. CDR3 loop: CASSQEGGVQPQHF. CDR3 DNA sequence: TGCGCCAGCAGCCAAGAAGGGGGAGTTCAGCCCCAGCATTTT.

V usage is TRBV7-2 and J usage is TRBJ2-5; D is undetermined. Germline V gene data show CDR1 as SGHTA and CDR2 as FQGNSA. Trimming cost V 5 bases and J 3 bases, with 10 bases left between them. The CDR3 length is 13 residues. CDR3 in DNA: TGTGCCAGCAGCCCCCCTATCGAAGAGACCCAGTACTTC. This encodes CASSPPIEETQYF.

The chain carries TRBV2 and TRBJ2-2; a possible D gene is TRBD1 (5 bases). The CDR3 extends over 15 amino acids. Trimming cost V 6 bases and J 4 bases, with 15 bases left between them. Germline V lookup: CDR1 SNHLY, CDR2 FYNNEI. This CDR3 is CASSEIRVATGELFF. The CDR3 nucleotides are TGTGCCAGCAGCGAAATCAGGGTGGCCACCGGGGAGCTGTTTTTT.

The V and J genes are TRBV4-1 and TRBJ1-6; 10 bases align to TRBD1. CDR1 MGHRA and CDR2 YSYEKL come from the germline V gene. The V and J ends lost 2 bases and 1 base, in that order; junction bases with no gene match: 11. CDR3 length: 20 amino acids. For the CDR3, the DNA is TGCGCCAGCAGCCAAAAATCCGGGACAGGGGAGGATTCCTATAATTCACCCCTCCACTTT. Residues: CASSQKSGTGEDSYNSPLHF.

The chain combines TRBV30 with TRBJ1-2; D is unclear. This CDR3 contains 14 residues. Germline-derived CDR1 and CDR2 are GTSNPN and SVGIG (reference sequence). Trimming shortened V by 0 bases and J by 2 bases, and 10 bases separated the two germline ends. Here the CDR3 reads CAWSVRGRNYGYTF. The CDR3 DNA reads TGTGCCTGGAGTGTACGCGGAAGGAACTATGGCTACACCTTC.

CDR3 amino acids: CASSLGGEGNYGYTF. CDR3 nucleotides: TGTGCCAGCAGCTTAGGTGGGGAGGGGAACTATGGCTACACCTTC. V and J are TRBV7-2 and TRBJ1-2, with D possibly being TRBD1 (5 bases). Germline V CDR1 and CDR2: SGHTA, FQGNSA. The CDR3 sequence is 15 residues long. Trimming removed 1 base at V and 2 bases at J, with 11 bases between.

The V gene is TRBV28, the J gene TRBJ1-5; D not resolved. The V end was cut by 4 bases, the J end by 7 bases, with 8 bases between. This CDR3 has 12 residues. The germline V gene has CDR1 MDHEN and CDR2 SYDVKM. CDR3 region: CASSSRIQPQHF. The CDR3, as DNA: TGTGCCAGCAGTTCCCGGATCCAGCCCCAGCATTTT. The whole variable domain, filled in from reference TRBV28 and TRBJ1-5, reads DVKVTQSSRYLVKRTGEKVFLECVQDMDHENMFWYRQDPGLGLRLIYFSYDVKMKEKGDIPEGYSVSREKKERFSLILESASTNQTSMYLCASSSRIQPQHFGDGTRLSIL.

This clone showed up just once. In DNA, the CDR3 is TGTGCCTGGAGGGAAGGGGAGCACTATGGCTACACCTTC. Residues: CAWREGEHYGYTF. The rearrangement links TRBV30 to TRBJ1-2; perhaps TRBD1 as D (5 bases). V was trimmed by 3 bases and J by 3 bases, leaving 11 bases between them. The CDR3 runs to 13 residues. CDR1 GTSNPN and CDR2 SVGIG come from the germline V gene (reference sequence). The entire variable domain, with the rest obtained from reference TRBV30 and TRBJ1-2, is as follows: SQTIHQWPATLVQPVGSPLSLECTVEGTSNPNLYWYRQAAGRGLQLLFYSVGIGQISSEVPQNLSASRPQDRQFILSSKKLLLSDSGFYLCAWREGEHYGYTFGSGTRLTVV.

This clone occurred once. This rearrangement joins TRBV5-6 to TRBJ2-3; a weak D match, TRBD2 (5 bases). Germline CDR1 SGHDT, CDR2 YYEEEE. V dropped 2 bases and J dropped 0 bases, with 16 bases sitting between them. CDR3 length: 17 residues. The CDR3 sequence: CASSFRTGMISTDTQYF. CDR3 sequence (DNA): TGTGCCAGCAGCTTCCGGACGGGGATGATAAGCACAGATACGCAGTATTTT.

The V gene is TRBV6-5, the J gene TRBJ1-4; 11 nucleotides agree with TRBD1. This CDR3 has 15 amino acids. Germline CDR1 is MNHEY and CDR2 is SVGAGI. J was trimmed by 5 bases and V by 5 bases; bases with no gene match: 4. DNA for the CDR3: TGTGCCAGCAGTAGGACAGGGGGCCTGAATGAAAAACTGTTTTTT. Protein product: CASSRTGGLNEKLFF.

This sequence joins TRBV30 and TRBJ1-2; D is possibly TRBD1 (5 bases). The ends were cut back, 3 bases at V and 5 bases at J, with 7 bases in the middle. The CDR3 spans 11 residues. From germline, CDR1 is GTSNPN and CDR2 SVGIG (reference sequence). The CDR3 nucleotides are TGTGCCTGGAGCGGGGGATATGGCTACACCTTC. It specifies CAWSGGYGYTF.

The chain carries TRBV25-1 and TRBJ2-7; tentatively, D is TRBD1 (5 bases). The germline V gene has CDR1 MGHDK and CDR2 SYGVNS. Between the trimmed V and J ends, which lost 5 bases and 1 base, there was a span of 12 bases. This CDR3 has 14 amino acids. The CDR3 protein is CASSRPGNSYEQYF. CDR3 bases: TGTGCCAGCAGTCGGCCAGGGAATTCCTACGAGCAGTACTTC.

The CDR3 here is CAWTGRLNTEAFF. The CDR3 DNA reads TGTGCCTGGACAGGACGACTGAACACTGAAGCTTTCTTT. The chain recombines TRBV30 with TRBJ1-1; D is unresolved. The CDR3 contains 13 residues. The germline V gene has CDR1 GTSNPN and CDR2 SVGIG (reference sequence). The ends were cut back, 4 bases at V and 0 bases at J, with 9 bases in the middle.